Below, one T cell receptor beta chain is given with its context. A read error may produce the germline difference seen at one junction end. Certain patients, namely those with other autoimmune diseases, uncontrolled infections, pregnancy or lactation, were excluded. The sequenced template was RNA, covering the TCR beta CDR3 region. After a first-round RT-PCR with HTBI primers, a second-round multiplex PCR was run. MiXCR was run by TCRdb on the multiplex PCR reads, yielding one entry per CDR3 protein. The sample comprises around 660,000 distinct CDR3 sequences, about 38% of which are singletons, and roughly 3% rests with the top ten. The data were obtained in a study of Graves' ophthalmopathy and Graves' hyperthyroidism. Germline values: CDR1 ENHRY, CDR2 SYGVKD. This CDR3 contains 12 residues.

The rearrangement links TRBV10-3 to TRBJ1-1; 9 nucleotides align to TRBD1. The source material was peripheral blood. This clonotype was obtained from an adult man with Graves' ophthalmopathy. In DNA, the CDR3 is TGTGCCATCAGTACGGGACAGGGTGAAACTTTCTTT. Protein: CAISTGQGETFF.